This T cell receptor (beta chain) emerged from a study of blood T cell repertoires in COVID-19. TCRdb's copy holds only in-frame clones and misses some; the assay was immunoSEQ multiplex PCR. The repertoire holds around 150,000 clones, around 87% seen once, with approximately 3% in the top ten. The CDR3 consists of 16 residues. The junction had 7 bases not matched to a gene; V was cut back by 2 bases and J by 3 bases. Germline loops: CDR1 SGHRS, CDR2 YFSETQ. The origin of this receptor is a woman aged 60-75 years with active COVID-19. The specimen sequenced was peripheral blood. The rearrangement uses TRBV5-1 and TRBJ1-1; 10 nucleotides align to TRBD1. The CDR3 region has the DNA TGCGCCAGCAGCTTTTTGGGACAGGGGCGATACACTGAAGCTTTCTTT. Protein sequence: CASSFLGQGRYTEAFF. The full variable domain, in which reference TRBV5-1 and TRBJ1-1 provide the parts outside the CDR3, is KAGVTQTPRYLIKTRGQQVTLSCSPISGHRSVSWYQQTPGQGLQFLFEYFSETQRNKGNFPGRFSGRQFSNSRSEMNVSTLELGDSALYLCASSFLGQGRYTEAFFGQGTRLTVV.